What follows is one T cell receptor beta chain and its context. Its antigen is not identified. This record belongs to a study of a mutant IDH1 vaccine in newly diagnosed glioma. For the study at large: Vaccines began 4-6 weeks after radiotherapy alone, or with temozolomide cycles. Treated patients showed a male proportion of approximately 62%, a female proportion of about 40%, and a mean age of 40.4 years.

General study points: Pseudoprogression showed no apparent link to changes in top peripheral T cell clonotypes.

Libraries were prepared by immunoSEQ multiplex PCR; TCRdb keeps only in-frame clonotypes and omits some of them. This table holds tens of thousands of clones, under 90% found once. Time point noted: week 11, during vaccination. Vaccination comprised doses that each held 300 ug of mutant IDH1 20-mer peptide, plus topical imiquimod. This specimen consisted of PBMCs, obtained from a glioma patient whose treatment included an IDH1 peptide vaccine. The receptor comes from a woman in her thirties or forties with glioma.

CDR3 sequence reads: CASSLNRGEAFF. CDR3 DNA sequence: TGTGCCAGCAGCTTGAATCGCGGTGAAGCTTTCTTT. The rearrangement uses TRBV5-6 and TRBJ1-1; D not resolved. Per germline, CDR1 SGHDT and CDR2 YYEEEE. The CDR3 spans 12 residues. Trimming took off 1 base at V and 7 bases at J, with 8 bases between the two ends.